Listed here are 26 T cell receptor beta chains from one sample, sequenced in a study of read filtering for tumor transcriptome and immune sequencing. Molecular barcoded adaptors covering alpha/delta and beta/gamma chains were used on approximately 400 ng RNA. TCRdb re-called the reads through MiXCR, storing one row per CDR3 protein. Of approximately 65,000 distinct CDR3 sequences in the sample, approximately 15% were seen once. Material: a population of CD138-negative cells sorted from bone marrow. The origin of the receptors is a donor aged 40 or over with multiple myeloma.

This clonotype came up many times. This chain uses TRBV20-1 with TRBJ2-2, with TRBD2 matching 8 bases. This CDR3 has 15 residues. The germline V gene encodes CDR1 DFQATT and CDR2 SNEGSKA (reference sequence). V was clipped by 3 bases and J by 3 bases; unmatched bases: 6. The CDR3 protein is CSASLAGQYTGELFF. The DNA for the CDR3 is TGCAGTGCTAGTCTAGCGGGCCAGTACACCGGGGAGCTGTTTTTT.

About this clonotype: A read error may produce the germline difference seen at one junction end. V is TRBV20-1 and J is TRBJ1-5; no reliable D call. The CDR3 is 13 residues long. The germline gives CDR1 DFQATT, CDR2 SNEGSKA (reference sequence). The CDR3 coding sequence is TGCACTGCTGAAAGGGTAGCCGGTCAGCCCCAGCATTTT. Its translation is CTAERVAGQPQHF.

This clonotype was observed many times. This chain links TRBV7-2 with TRBJ2-1, with 13 positions matching TRBD2. The V gene's germline CDR1 is SGHTA and CDR2 FQGNSA. The V and J ends lost 4 bases and 0 bases, in that order; junction bases with no gene match: 6. This CDR3 contains 18 residues. The CDR3 bases are TGTGCCAGCAGCTCCCCCCGGACTAGCGGGGGCTCCTACAATGAGCAGTTCTTC. This translates into CASSSPRTSGGSYNEQFF.

The V and J genes are TRBV12-3 or TRBV12-4 and TRBJ2-7, with D perhaps TRBD2 (5 bases). The CDR3 is made up of 13 amino acids. V shed 6 bases and J shed 4 bases, with 13 bases lying between them. The CDR3 loop reads CASSRQLGYEQYF. Written as DNA, the CDR3 is TGTGCCAGCAGCCGCCAACTAGGTTACGAGCAGTACTTC.

Note on this clonotype: This clone may be a read error of a much larger clone one base away. The V and J genes are TRBV6-2 or TRBV6-3 and TRBJ1-1; TRBD1 is a possible D gene (5 bases). V lost 8 bases and J 4 bases, leaving 11 bases between the germline ends. Germline V gene data show CDR1 as MNHEY and CDR2 as SVGEGT. CDR3 length equals 12 residues. CDR3 bases: TGTGCCAGCGGACATGCCGCCACTGAAGCTTTCTTT. It yields the protein CASGHAATEAFF.

Ten or more counts support this clonotype. The chain has TRBV6-1 and TRBJ2-2; D unclear. There are 11 residues in the CDR3. Trimming removed 3 bases from V and 16 bases from J, with 12 bases in between. Germline assignment: CDR1 MNHNS and CDR2 SASEGT. CDR3 DNA: TGTGCCAGCAGTGAGGTACTTGCTACGTTTTTT. Translating gives CASSEVLATFF.

The sample holds many counts of this clonotype. This rearrangement joins TRBV7-2 to TRBJ2-6; D is ambiguous. The CDR3 is 15 amino acids. The germline V gene has CDR1 SGHTA and CDR2 FQGNSA. V lost 1 base, J lost 2 bases, and 6 bases lay in between. The CDR3 reads CASSLGGPGANVLTF. The DNA for the CDR3 is TGTGCCAGCAGCTTAGGAGGTCCTGGGGCCAACGTCCTGACTTTC.

In its sample, this clonotype was seen many times. The chain carries TRBV6-1 and TRBJ1-1, with no clear D. CDR3 length: 14 residues. The germline V gene has CDR1 MNHNS and CDR2 SASEGT. V dropped 4 bases and J dropped 5 bases, with 14 bases sitting between them. The CDR3 bases are TGTGCCAGCAGTGGGGGAGACCTGAGGACTGAAGCTTTCTTT. Its protein is CASSGGDLRTEAFF.

Notes on this clonotype: A much larger clone differs from this one at a single base, so this may be a read error. The chain is built from TRBV5-1 and TRBJ1-1; D uncertain. The CDR3 totals 11 residues. The germline gives CDR1 SGHRS, CDR2 YFSETQ. The CDR3 nucleotides are TGCGCCTGCAGCGGAGGATTTGAAGCTTTCTTT. It yields the protein CACSGGFEAFF.

This clonotype was observed at least ten times. V is TRBV29-1 and J is TRBJ1-1; D is uncertain. Per germline, CDR1 SQVTM and CDR2 ANQGSEA. The CDR3 contains 10 residues. With 4 bases removed from V and 4 bases from J, the gap between germline ends came to 4 bases. The CDR3 region has the DNA TGCAGCGTTGGTAGCACTGAAGCTTTCTTT. Protein: CSVGSTEAFF. The full variable domain, completed using reference TRBV29-1 and TRBJ1-1, is SAVISQKPSRDICQRGTSLTIQCQVDSQVTMMFWYRQQPGQSLTLIATANQGSEATYESGFVIDKFPISRPNLTFSTLTVSNMSPEDSSIYLCSVGSTEAFFGQGTRLTVV.

About this clonotype: The CDR3 does not close with the conserved phenylalanine or tryptophan, likely indicating a read error. The DNA is left out, because the CDR3 cannot be placed on it with certainty; the CDR3 is given as TCRdb lists it. The chain uses TRBV20-1 and TRBJ2-1; no DNA check was done on the table's D call, TRBD1. The CDR3 is 13 amino acids in total, end residues counted. Per the germline V gene, CDR1 is DFQATT and CDR2 is SNEGSKA (reference sequence). This chain's CDR3 is CSASPTGYNEQIY.

Many counts were recorded for this clonotype. The chain links TRBV24-1 to TRBJ2-1, with D maybe TRBD1 (6 bases). This CDR3 spans 16 amino acids. The ends were cut back, 3 bases at V and 0 bases at J, with 11 bases in the middle. Germline V gene sequence: CDR1 KGHDR, CDR2 SFDVKD. CDR3 DNA: TGTGCCACCAGTGATGGGACACCGAGCTCCTACAATGAGCAGTTCTTC. This encodes CATSDGTPSSYNEQFF.

This clonotype was counted many times. The genes are TRBV7-2 and TRBJ2-2, with unresolved D. The CDR3 runs 15 residues. The germline V gene has CDR1 SGHTA and CDR2 FQGNSA. Trimming cost V 2 bases and J 5 bases, with 12 bases left between them. CDR3 nucleotides: TGTGCCAGCAGCTTAAAACTACATTCAACCGGGGAGCTGTTTTTT. Residues: CASSLKLHSTGELFF.

This clonotype has a count of ten or more. The chain links TRBV29-1 to TRBJ2-6; D is undetermined. This CDR3 contains 13 residues. Between the trimmed V and J ends, which lost 7 bases and 0 bases, there was a span of 7 bases. Germline loops: CDR1 SQVTM, CDR2 ANQGSEA. The DNA of the CDR3 is TGCAGCGCTTACTTCTCTGGGGCCAACGTCCTGACTTTC. It is translated as CSAYFSGANVLTF.

Only a few counts were recorded for this clonotype. CDR3 residues: CASRTQGGNQPQHF. The CDR3 region has the DNA TGTGCCAGCAGAACACAGGGAGGGAATCAGCCCCAGCATTTT. The chain carries TRBV28 and TRBJ1-5, with D possibly TRBD1 on 6 matching bases. CDR3 length equals 14 residues. Germline V gene data show CDR1 as MDHEN and CDR2 as SYDVKM. The V and J ends lost 6 bases and 4 bases respectively, with 13 bases between them.

The chain combines TRBV11-2 with TRBJ2-2; TRBD2 agrees at 14 bases. Germline CDR1 is SGHAT and CDR2 is FQNNGV. Trimming took 3 bases from V and 1 from J; bases not matched to a gene: 1. The CDR3 runs 17 residues. The CDR3 DNA reads TGTGCCAGCAGCTTCGGGACTAGCGGGAGGAACACCGGGGAGCTGTTTTTT. Translated, it gives CASSFGTSGRNTGELFF.

This clonotype was observed a handful of times. An end of the junction differs from the germline gene, which may be a read error. The chain has TRBV7-9 and TRBJ2-5, with a tentative D call TRBD1 (5 bases). Germline CDR1 reads SEHNR; CDR2 reads FQNEAQ (reference sequence). CDR3 size: 15 residues. The CDR3 DNA follows: TGTGCCAGCAGCTTAGCAGGGGCAGATAAAGAGGCCCAGTACTTC. Translating it yields CASSLAGADKEAQYF.

This clonotype was seen ten or more times. The chain has TRBV27 and TRBJ2-1; D may match TRBD1 or TRBD2 (6 bases each). Trimming shortened V by 3 bases and J by 4 bases, and 10 bases separated the two germline ends. The germline gives CDR1 MNHEY, CDR2 SMNVEV (reference sequence). The CDR3 spans 14 residues. CDR3 DNA: TGTGCCAGCAGTTTCGGCGGGACATACAATGAGCAGTTCTTC. Translated, it gives CASSFGGTYNEQFF.

Concerning this clonotype: Possible read error: a much larger clone is one base away. The rearrangement joins TRBV20-1 to TRBJ2-1; tentative D call: TRBD1 (6 bases). Trimming left V 6 bases short and J 4 bases short, with 19 bases between. The CDR3 totals 15 residues. Germline loops: CDR1 DFQATT, CDR2 SNEGSKA (reference sequence). Here the CDR3 DNA reads TGCAGTGCCCCACGTCCGGGACAACTATACAATGAGCAGTTCTTC. It translates to CSAPRPGQLYNEQFF.

There are many counts of this clonotype. The genes are TRBV20-1 and TRBJ2-1; no clear D. The CDR3 loop spans 13 amino acids. CDR1 and CDR2 (germline): DFQATT, SNEGSKA (reference sequence). V shed 0 bases and J shed 9 bases, with 12 bases lying between them. DNA for the CDR3: TGCAGTGCTAGAGATGGAGCCACGCTTGAGCAGTTCTTC. Protein sequence: CSARDGATLEQFF.

This clonotype was seen many times. The J gene is TRBJ2-1, the V gene TRBV14, with 11 bases lining up with TRBD2. CDR1 is SGHDN and CDR2 is FVKESK in the germline V gene. The V gene end was trimmed by 4 bases and the J gene end by 8 bases; junction bases not matched to a gene: 10. The CDR3 length is 16 residues. DNA for the CDR3: TGTGCCAGCAGCCCCGGAAGGACTAGCGGGTTAGATGAGCAGTTCTTC. It yields the protein CASSPGRTSGLDEQFF.

In its sample, this clonotype was seen many times. The V call is TRBV2, the J call TRBJ1-5, with D maybe TRBD1 (6 bases). This CDR3 region has 15 residues. The V end was cut by 0 bases, the J end by 5 bases, with 11 bases between. CDR1 SNHLY and CDR2 FYNNEI come from the germline V gene. DNA for the CDR3: TGTGCCAGCAGTGAAGCTACGGGGGCACATCAGCCCCAGCATTTT. Translated, it gives CASSEATGAHQPQHF.

V usage is TRBV5-1 and J usage is TRBJ2-2; D may match TRBD1 or TRBD2 (5 bases each). Trimming took off 0 bases at V and 2 bases at J, with 11 bases between the two ends. The CDR3 spans 16 residues. Germline V CDR1 and CDR2: SGHRS, YFSETQ. In nucleotides, the CDR3 is TGCGCCAGCAGCTTGGGTACGGGACCAAACACCGGGGAGCTGTTTTTT. Translation: CASSLGTGPNTGELFF.

The chain has TRBV28 and TRBJ2-7, with 11 bases that match TRBD2. J was trimmed by 2 bases and V by 1 base; bases with no gene match: 7. CDR3 size: 17 residues. The V gene's germline CDR1 is MDHEN and CDR2 SYDVKM. The CDR3 nucleotides are TGTGCCAGCAGTTTATATTTGGGGACTAGCGGAGCCTACGAGCAGTACTTC. This sequence encodes CASSLYLGTSGAYEQYF.

There are many counts of this clonotype. The chain has TRBV5-1 and TRBJ2-1; either TRBD1 or TRBD2 may fit D (5 bases each). The germline CDR1 and CDR2 sequences are SGHRS and YFSETQ. V dropped 4 bases and J dropped 2 bases, with 10 bases sitting between them. The CDR3 has 14 amino acids. CDR3 residues: CASSPWGPYNEQFF. DNA of the CDR3: TGCGCCAGCAGCCCGTGGGGACCCTACAATGAGCAGTTCTTC.

This clonotype has ten or more counts. The gene calls are TRBV25-1 and TRBJ1-6, with D uncertain. The CDR3 has 13 residues. V was clipped by 5 bases and J by 7 bases, with 9 bases between them. The germline CDR1 and CDR2 sequences are MGHDK and SYGVNS. The CDR3 sequence is CASSSLQNSPLHF. The DNA for the CDR3 is TGTGCCAGCAGTTCCCTTCAGAATTCACCCCTCCACTTT.